Reported below is one TCR beta chain. This clonotype was picked up a small number of times. Its binding antigen is unknown. The input lacks base qualities; no much larger clone sits a single base away. To prepare the library, UMI-ligation and nested PCR was applied. An equimolar mix of two oligonucleotides covering both TRBC1 and TRBC2 was used as the beta constant-region primer. A single-stranded oligonucleotide carrying the SP2 primer and a 12-nucleotide UMI was ligated to the 3' end of the cDNA by T4 RNA ligase 1. The ligated cDNA went through four rounds of PCR with nested alpha and beta constant-region primers together with the SP2 primer. Incubation of the ligation reaction lasted about 20-25 hours at 16 degrees C. PCR2 was typically performed as a SYBR Green qPCR and was stopped at a predetermined threshold so that over-amplification was prevented. Every purification after the first one was done using Agencourt AMPure XP magnetic beads. Libraries were quantified by Qubit and checked on a TapeStation, where a main peak was expected near 650 bp. Pooled libraries were sequenced on an Illumina MiSeq using v2 2x251 paired-end kits, and typically roughly 0.9-2.2 million reads were obtained per sample. Libraries were pooled at 3 to 4 nM per sample, and roughly 4.5-8% PhiX was added to improve cluster recognition. Regarding the original processing steps: V and J genes were assigned to Demultiplexor-processed FASTQ reads by Decombinator through tag matching, with a single base-pair mismatch being allowed. Collapsinator used UMIs to correct both sequencing errors and frequency errors arising from PCR heterogeneity. CDR3Translator translated TCRs and extracted CDR3s from the conserved cysteine to the FGXG phenylalanine, flagging non-productive sequences. Gini, Shannon entropy and inverse Simpson indices were calculated on repertoires subsampled to equal numbers of UMI-defined TCRs. Within the linear range, a power law was fitted by maximum likelihood to the distributions of clonotype abundance. When run on a single naive CD8 sample, MIGEC and the pipeline yielded similar UMI counts, similar unique TCR numbers and similar clonal distributions. Repertoires were searched for 7,000 to 7,500 CMV-associated CDR3 sequences compiled from VDJdb and a published dataset. TCRdb reanalyzed the raw reads on its own, using fastp at Q25 for trimming and MiXCR for clone calling, and kept in-frame beta chains. Rows are combined by CDR3 protein, so each entry shows the most common genes and DNA. The V and J calls shown here were made by TCRdb, not taken from the authors' results. The sample records tens of thousands of distinct CDR3 sequences, about 14% of which are singletons. The leading ten clones occupy 20% to 25% of the sample.

From the second PCR step onward, the TCR alpha chain libraries and the TCR beta chain libraries were amplified separately. Donor CMV status was determined by IFNgamma production from CD4+ T cells after overnight stimulation of fresh PBMCs with CMV viral lysate. CD4 T cells were positively selected using Miltenyi beads, after which CD8 T cells were positively selected from the CD4-negative fraction. Cells were stained for CD3, CD4, CD8, CD45RA, CD27 and a live/dead dye and were sorted on a BD Aria II into four subsets based on CD45RA and CD27. Effector memory cells were sorted as CD45RA-CD27-, whereas EMRA cells were sorted as CD45RA+CD27-. A few healthy volunteers provided blood, and each donor's sample was split into CD4 and CD8 T cells and then further divided into four differentiation subsets. Approximately 120 ml of peripheral blood was collected from each donor, and PBMC were isolated by Ficoll-Paque PLUS density-gradient centrifugation. The sorted cells were lysed in RLT buffer, after which RNA was extracted using a Qiagen RNeasy kit and kept at -80 degrees C.

These data come from a study of naive and memory T cell subsets (dated by TCRdb to about 2017). With regard to the full study: An open-source, UMI-based TCR alpha and beta sequencing pipeline was applied to sorted naive and memory peripheral blood T cell subsets. The functional CMV T cell responses agreed completely with IgG serology results. RNA was DNase-treated and reverse transcribed with TCR constant-region primers, mostly using SuperScript III. Overall study results and their limits: RNA-based TCR counts may be influenced by expression changes linked to T cell activation and differentiation. Single alpha or beta chain sequences, rather than paired alpha/beta receptors, were used to define clonotypes. Gini index rose and Shannon and inverse Simpson diversity fell from naive through CM, EM and EMRA in both CD4 and CD8 cells. The repertoire findings for the naive and memory subsets could not be validated, as no ground truth was available. Once error correction was done, more than 95% of naive TCR sequences showed up just once, which made the naive abundance distributions much steeper than those of the memory subsets. TCR abundance followed a power law with an exponent that was different for naive and memory subsets but consistent across the three individuals.

CDR1 and CDR2, per the germline V gene, are LGHNA and YNFKEQ. Deletion took 0 bases off V and 5 bases off J, with a span of 5 bases between the germline ends. The CDR3 numbers 13 residues from cysteine through phenylalanine. Only CDR3 DNA remains: 39 bases, in frame from the first base. Recombination linked TRBV4-2 to TRBJ1-5, with the D segment identity uncertain. The sample comprised effector memory CD4+ T cells from blood. The cell subset or site tag for this specimen amounts to: effector memory, CD45RA- CD27-. This sequence originates from a human donor in good health. Here the CDR3 is given as CASSQDIDQPQHF. The bases read TGTGCCAGCAGCCAAGATATCGATCAGCCCCAGCATTTT.